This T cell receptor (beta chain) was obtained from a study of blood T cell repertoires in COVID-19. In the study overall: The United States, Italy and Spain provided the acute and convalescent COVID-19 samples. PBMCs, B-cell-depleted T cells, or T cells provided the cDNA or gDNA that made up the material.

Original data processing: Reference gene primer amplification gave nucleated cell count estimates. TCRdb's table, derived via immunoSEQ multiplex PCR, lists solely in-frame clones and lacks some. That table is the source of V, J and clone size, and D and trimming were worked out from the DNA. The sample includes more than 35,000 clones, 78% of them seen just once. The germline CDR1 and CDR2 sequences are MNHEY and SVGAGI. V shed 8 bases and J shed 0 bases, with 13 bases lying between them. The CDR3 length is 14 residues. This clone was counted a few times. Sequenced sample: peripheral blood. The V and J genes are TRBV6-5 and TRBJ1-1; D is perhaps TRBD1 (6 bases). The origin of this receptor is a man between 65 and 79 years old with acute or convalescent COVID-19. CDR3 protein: CASLERGMNTEAFF. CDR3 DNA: TGTGCCAGCCTTGAAAGGGGGATGAACACTGAAGCTTTCTTT.